Below, one T cell receptor beta chain is given with its context. This entry is derived from a study of blood T cell repertoires in COVID-19. Study background: The United States, Italy and Spain provided the acute and convalescent COVID-19 samples.

Original processing methods: Amplification of reference gene primers provided the estimated nucleated cell counts. Clones were read by immunoSEQ multiplex PCR, and TCRdb kept only the in-frame ones, dropping some. The D gene and trimming were derived from the DNA, and the V and J assignments and clone size from that table. In the table there are roughly 150,000 clones, roughly 84% of which are singletons. This CDR3 is 17 amino acids long. Germline CDR1 is MNHEY and CDR2 is SVGEGT. After removal of 2 bases from V and 4 bases from J, the junction contained 12 bases not matched to a gene. The sample was peripheral blood. V gene TRBV6-2 or TRBV6-3 combines with J gene TRBJ2-7; 9 bases map to TRBD2. The receptor was derived from a woman older than 75 with active or convalescent COVID-19. This CDR3 is CASSYGLAGWPLYEQYF. In nucleotides, the CDR3 is TGTGCCAGCAGTTACGGGCTAGCGGGGTGGCCGTTGTACGAGCAGTACTTC.